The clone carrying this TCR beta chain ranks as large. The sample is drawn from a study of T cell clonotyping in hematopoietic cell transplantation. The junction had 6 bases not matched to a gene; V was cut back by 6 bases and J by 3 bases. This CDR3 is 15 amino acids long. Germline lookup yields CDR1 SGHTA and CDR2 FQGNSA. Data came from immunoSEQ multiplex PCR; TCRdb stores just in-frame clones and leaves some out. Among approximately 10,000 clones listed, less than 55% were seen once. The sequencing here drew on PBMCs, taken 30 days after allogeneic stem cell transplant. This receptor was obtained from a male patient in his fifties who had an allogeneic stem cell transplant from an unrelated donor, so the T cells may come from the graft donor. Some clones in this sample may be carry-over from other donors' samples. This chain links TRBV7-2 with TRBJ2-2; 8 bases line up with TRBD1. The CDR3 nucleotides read TGTGCCAGCAGACTGGACAGGGTGGACACCGGGGAGCTGTTTTTT. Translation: CASRLDRVDTGELFF.